These T cell receptor beta chains were read from a single sample in a study of human T cells and chemical hapten exposure. TCRdb ran MiXCR on the 5' RACE reads and lists one entry per CDR3 protein. Altogether tens of thousands of distinct CDR3 sequences are present, about 7.7% being singletons, with the ten largest covering around 2%. Receptors were obtained from a male donor in good health. The CDR3 runs from the conserved cysteine through the conserved F or W. The D gene is left open where the match is weak. Rows give clone size only sometimes, using once, few, many, or a class for an expanded clone.

d_call clone_size j_call v_call cdr3_nt cdr3_aa
NA NA TRBJ2-1 TRBV29-1 TGCAGCGTTGAGGGCTTGGGTATTAATGAGCAGTTCTTC CSVEGLGINEQFF
NA few TRBJ2-6 TRBV25-1 TGTGCCAGCAGTGGGAGGGGGGCTGGGGCCAACGTCCTGACTTTC CASSGRGAGANVLTF
NA few TRBJ2-5 TRBV18 TGTGCCAGCTCACCAGGTCTGAGGGGGAAAGGAGAGACCCAGTACTTC CASSPGLRGKGETQYF
NA NA TRBJ2-3 TRBV5-1 TGCGCCAGCAGCTTCGTCCGAAAAAATGAGCAGGACCCCACAGATACGCAGTATTTT CASSFVRKNEQDPTDTQYF
NA many TRBJ1-1 TRBV20-1 TGCAGTGCTAGGGGTCGTTTGAGCTCTGAAGCTTTCTTT CSARGRLSSEAFF
TRBD2 many TRBJ2-1 TRBV7-2 TGTGCCAGCAGCACCGGGGCTCCGGGACTAGCGGCCTCCTACAATGAGCAGTTCTTC CASSTGAPGLAASYNEQFF
NA few TRBJ1-1 TRBV5-4 TGTGCCAGCAGCTTGGGACAGTCAGGTGAAGCTTTCTTT CASSLGQSGEAFF
NA NA TRBJ2-5 TRBV6-6 TGTGCCAGCACAGAGATGTTTCATGGGCAGGGAGAGACCCAGTACTTC CASTEMFHGQGETQYF
TRBD1 NA TRBJ2-5 TRBV11-2 TGTGCCAGCAGTTTCGACAGGGGGCAAGAGACCCAGTACTTC CASSFDRGQETQYF
NA NA TRBJ1-1 TRBV12-3/TRBV12-4 TGTGCCAGCAGTTTCCTGGGGGGGAACACTGAAGCTTTCTTT CASSFLGGNTEAFF
TRBD2 many TRBJ2-7 TRBV6-5 TGTGCCAGCAGCGCGGGAGGGGGAACGTCCTACGAGCAGTACTTC CASSAGGGTSYEQYF
NA many TRBJ2-3 TRBV27 TGTGCCAGCAGCGAAGCCCCCTACCGCAAGTCAGATACGCAGTATTTT CASSEAPYRKSDTQYF
NA few TRBJ2-1 TRBV25-1 TGTGCCAGCAGTGAAACGGCGGGTGAGCAGTTCTTC CASSETAGEQFF
TRBD1 once TRBJ2-2 TRBV5-1 TGCGCCAGCAGCTTGGCAGCAGGGGGAACCGGGGAGCTGTTTTTT CASSLAAGGTGELFF
TRBD2 few TRBJ2-1 TRBV10-2 TGCGCCAGCAGTGAACTAGCGGCAAACAATGAGCAGTTCTTC CASSELAANNEQFF
TRBD2 many TRBJ2-3 TRBV15 TGTGCCACCAGCTCCGGGACTAGCGGGAGTATATCAGATACGCAGTATTTT CATSSGTSGSISDTQYF
TRBD1 many TRBJ2-2 TRBV28 TGTGCCAGCAGTTTAGGGACAGGAGTGAACACCGGGGAGCTGTTTTTT CASSLGTGVNTGELFF
NA many TRBJ2-1 TRBV30 TGTGCCGGGGACCTACAAGGGAATGAGCAGTTCTTC CAGDLQGNEQFF
TRBD1 NA TRBJ1-1 TRBV29-1 TGCAGCGCCTGGGACAGGGGAGTGAACACTGAAGCTTTCTTT CSAWDRGVNTEAFF
NA few TRBJ2-5 TRBV11-1 TGTGCCAGCAGCTTGAGGGCAGCACACCAAGAGACCCAGTACTTC CASSLRAAHQETQYF
TRBD1 many TRBJ2-2 TRBV6-2/TRBV6-3 TGTGCCAGCACGCGACAGGGTCCCACCGGGGAGCTGTTTTTT CASTRQGPTGELFF
NA many TRBJ2-1 TRBV19 TGTGCCAGTAGAACAGGGTCCTACAATGAGCAGTTCTTC CASRTGSYNEQFF
TRBD1 NA TRBJ2-7 TRBV5-1 TGCGCCAGCAGCACCGGACAGGGGGTGGGGGAGCAGTACTTC CASSTGQGVGEQYF
TRBD1 NA TRBJ2-7 TRBV11-2 TGTGCCAGCAGCTTAGACGGGACAGGGGTGGAGGAGCAGTACTTC CASSLDGTGVEEQYF
TRBD2 many TRBJ2-5 TRBV7-8 TGTGCCAGCAGCCCCGGGGAACTAGCGGTAGAGACCCAGTACTTC CASSPGELAVETQYF
NA NA TRBJ1-2 TRBV3-1 TGTGCCAGCAGCCAAGATCGAAAACGGGGAAGACGAGGCGGCTACACCTTC CASSQDRKRGRRGGYTF
TRBD1 many TRBJ1-6 TRBV11-1 TGTGCCAGCAGCACCGGGACAGACGATTCACCCCTCCACTTT CASSTGTDDSPLHF
NA few TRBJ1-6 TRBV7-2 TGTGCCAGCAGCCTAACTCCGGGACTCCATAATTCACCCCTCCACTTT CASSLTPGLHNSPLHF
NA NA TRBJ2-5 TRBV6-1 TGTGCCAGCAGTGGTCGGGGGCTTTCGTACCAAGAGACCCAGTACTTC CASSGRGLSYQETQYF
NA few TRBJ2-2 TRBV5-1 TGCGCCAGCAGCTTACGGGAAAACACCGGGGAGCTGTTTTTT CASSLRENTGELFF
NA NA TRBJ1-2 TRBV12-5 TGTGCTAGTGGTTTGGGACAGAAATATGGCTACACCTTC CASGLGQKYGYTF
TRBD1 few TRBJ1-2 TRBV6-5 TGTGCCAGCAGTTATGACAGGGCGGCCTCCTATGGCTACACCTTC CASSYDRAASYGYTF
NA few TRBJ2-7 TRBV9 TGTGCCAGCAGCGTAGCCGAGTTTAAGTACTTCGACGAGCAGTACTTC CASSVAEFKYFDEQYF
TRBD2 many TRBJ2-7 TRBV7-2 TGTGCCAGCAGCCCGAGAGCGGGGTCCTCCTACGAGCAGTACTTC CASSPRAGSSYEQYF
NA many TRBJ2-4 TRBV20-1 TGCAGTGCTAGTATAGGGAAGAAAAACATTCAGTACTTC CSASIGKKNIQYF
TRBD1 few TRBJ1-5 TRBV12-3/TRBV12-4 TGTGCCAGCAGCCGGGACAGGGGGTTTTACAATCAGCCCCAGCATTTT CASSRDRGFYNQPQHF